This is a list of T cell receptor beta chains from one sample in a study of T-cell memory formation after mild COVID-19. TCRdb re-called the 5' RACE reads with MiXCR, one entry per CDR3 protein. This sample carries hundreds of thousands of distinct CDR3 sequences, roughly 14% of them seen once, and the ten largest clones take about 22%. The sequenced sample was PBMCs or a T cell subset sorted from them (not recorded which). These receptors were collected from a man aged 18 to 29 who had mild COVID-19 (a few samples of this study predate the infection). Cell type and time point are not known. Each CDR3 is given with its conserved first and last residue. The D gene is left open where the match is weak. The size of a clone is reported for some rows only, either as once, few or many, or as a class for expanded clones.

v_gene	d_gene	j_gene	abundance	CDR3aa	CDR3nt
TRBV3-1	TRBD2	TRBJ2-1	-	CASSHASGASSYNEQFF	TGTGCCAGCAGCCACGCTAGCGGGGCCAGCTCCTACAATGAGCAGTTCTTC
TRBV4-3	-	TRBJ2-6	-	CASSQTGELAGANVLTF	TGCGCCAGCAGCCAGACGGGAGAGCTCGCTGGGGCCAACGTCCTGACTTTC
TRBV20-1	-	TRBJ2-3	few	CSARDYRQLTDTQYF	TGCAGTGCTAGAGATTACCGTCAGCTCACAGATACGCAGTATTTT
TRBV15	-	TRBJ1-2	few	CATSRVAVANYGYTF	TGTGCCACCAGCAGAGTGGCGGTCGCTAACTATGGCTACACCTTC
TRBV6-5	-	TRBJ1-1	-	CASGHRSGTEAFF	TGTGCCAGCGGACACAGGAGCGGCACTGAAGCTTTCTTT
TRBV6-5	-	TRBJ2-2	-	CASSYVAAGELFF	TGTGCCAGCAGTTACGTAGCAGCCGGGGAGCTGTTTTTT
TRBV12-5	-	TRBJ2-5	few	CASGLVSGARETQYF	TGTGCTAGTGGTTTGGTATCGGGGGCGCGGGAGACCCAGTACTTC
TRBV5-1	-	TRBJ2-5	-	CASSSQGNQETQYF	TGCGCCAGCAGCTCGCAGGGAAACCAAGAGACCCAGTACTTC
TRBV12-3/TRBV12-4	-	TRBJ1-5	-	CASTGGSNQPQHF	TGTGCCAGCACCGGGGGAAGCAATCAGCCCCAGCATTTT
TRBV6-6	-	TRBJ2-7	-	CASSLPGPVYEQYF	TGTGCCAGCAGTTTACCCGGGCCGGTATACGAGCAGTACTTC
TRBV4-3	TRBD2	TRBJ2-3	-	CASSQGLRGFPPDTQYF	TGCGCCAGCAGCCAAGGCTTGCGGGGGTTCCCACCAGATACGCAGTATTTT
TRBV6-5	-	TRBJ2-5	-	CASSLREIQYF	TGTGCCAGCAGTCTACGAGAGATCCAGTACTTC
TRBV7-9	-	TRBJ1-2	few	CASSPVREGYTF	TGTGCCAGCAGCCCAGTGAGGGAGGGCTACACCTTC
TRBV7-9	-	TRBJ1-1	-	CASSPRTTGTDTEAFF	TGTGCCAGCAGCCCGAGGACGACGGGGACGGACACTGAAGCTTTCTTT
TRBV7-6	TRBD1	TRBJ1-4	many	CASSPSQGASQEKLFF	TGTGCCAGCAGCCCGTCGCAGGGGGCTTCGCAGGAAAAACTGTTTTTT
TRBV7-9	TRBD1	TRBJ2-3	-	CASRHYRGRGTDTQYF	TGTGCCAGCAGACACTACAGGGGAAGAGGCACAGATACGCAGTATTTT
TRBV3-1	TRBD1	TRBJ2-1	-	CASSQSSGTGAPGYEQFF	TGTGCCAGCAGCCAAAGCTCGGGGACAGGGGCCCCCGGGTATGAGCAGTTCTTC
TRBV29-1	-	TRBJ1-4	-	CSVEDSARGGEKLFF	TGCAGCGTTGAAGACTCCGCGAGGGGAGGTGAAAAACTGTTTTTT
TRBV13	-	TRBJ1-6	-	CASQTKTDNSPLHF	TGTGCCAGTCAAACTAAGACGGATAATTCACCCCTCCACTTT
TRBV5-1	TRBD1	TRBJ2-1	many	CASSRRRGDRGGNEQFF	TGCGCCAGCAGCCGGAGGCGAGGGGACAGGGGAGGAAATGAGCAGTTCTTC
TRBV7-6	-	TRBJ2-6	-	CASSRGQTSGANVLTF	TGTGCCAGCAGTAGAGGACAAACCTCTGGGGCCAACGTCCTGACTTTC
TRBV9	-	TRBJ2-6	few	CASSGDRLSGANVLTF	TGTGCCAGCAGCGGGGACCGACTCTCTGGGGCCAACGTCCTGACTTTC
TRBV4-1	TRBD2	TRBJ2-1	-	CASSQDPSGGDNEQFF	TGCGCCAGCAGCCAAGATCCAAGCGGGGGGGATAATGAGCAGTTCTTC
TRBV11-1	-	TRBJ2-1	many	CASSLGPSGTDLNEQFF	TGTGCCAGCAGCCTTGGACCCTCCGGGACGGACCTCAATGAGCAGTTCTTC
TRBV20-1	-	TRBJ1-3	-	CSAKRQLSGNTIYF	TGCAGTGCAAAACGACAGCTCTCTGGAAACACCATATATTTT
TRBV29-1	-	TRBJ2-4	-	CSVALAKNIQYF	TGCAGCGTTGCCCTAGCCAAAAACATTCAGTACTTC
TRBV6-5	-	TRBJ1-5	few	CASSALRFNQPQHF	TGTGCCAGCAGCGCCCTGCGGTTTAATCAGCCCCAGCATTTT
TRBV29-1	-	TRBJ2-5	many	CSVWIQETQYF	TGCAGCGTTTGGATCCAAGAGACCCAGTACTTC
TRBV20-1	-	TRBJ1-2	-	CSARVSGYGYTF	TGCAGTGCTAGAGTTTCGGGGTATGGCTACACCTTC
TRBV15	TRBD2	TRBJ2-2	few	CATRPGLAGTNTGELFF	TGTGCCACCAGACCCGGACTAGCGGGGACTAACACCGGGGAGCTGTTTTTT
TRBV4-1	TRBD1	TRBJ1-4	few	CASSQDRGSHEKLFF	TGCGCCAGCAGCCAAGACAGGGGGAGTCATGAAAAACTGTTTTTT
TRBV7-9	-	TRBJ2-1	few	CASSYGTSPYNEQFF	TGTGCCAGCAGCTACGGGACGTCCCCTTACAATGAGCAGTTCTTC
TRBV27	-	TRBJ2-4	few	CASRGVADIQYF	TGTGCCAGCAGGGGGGTCGCTGACATTCAGTACTTC
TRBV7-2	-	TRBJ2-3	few	CASREVQGRTDTQYF	TGTGCCAGCAGAGAGGTCCAAGGGCGCACAGATACGCAGTATTTT
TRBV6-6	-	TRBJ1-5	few	CASSYSQGSQPQHF	TGTGCCAGCAGTTACTCGCAGGGTAGTCAGCCCCAGCATTTT
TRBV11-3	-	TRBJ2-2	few	CASSGHNTGELFF	TGTGCCAGCAGCGGACACAACACCGGGGAGCTGTTTTTT
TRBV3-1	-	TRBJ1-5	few	CASSQDLRGGNQPQHF	TGTGCCAGCAGCCAAGATCTTCGCGGGGGCAATCAGCCCCAGCATTTT
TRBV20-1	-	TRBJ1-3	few	CSARAGPSGNTIYF	TGCAGTGCTAGAGCAGGGCCCTCTGGAAACACCATATATTTT
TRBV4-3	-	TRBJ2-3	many	CASGVSFSTDTQYF	TGCGCCAGCGGGGTTAGCTTTAGCACAGATACGCAGTATTTT
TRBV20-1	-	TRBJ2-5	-	CSVPTRDQETQYF	TGCAGTGTTCCGACCAGGGACCAAGAGACCCAGTACTTC
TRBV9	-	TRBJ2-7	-	CASSGHRDFVEQYF	TGTGCCAGCAGCGGTCACAGGGATTTTGTTGAGCAGTACTTC
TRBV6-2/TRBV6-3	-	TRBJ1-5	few	CASSYSTGENQPQHF	TGTGCCAGCAGTTACTCGACGGGGGAGAATCAGCCCCAGCATTTT
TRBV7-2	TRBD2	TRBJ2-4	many	CASSPGGAGAAKNIQYF	TGTGCCAGCAGCCCGGGAGGGGCGGGGGCAGCCAAAAACATTCAGTACTTC
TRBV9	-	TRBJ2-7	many	CASSVKAGAGEQYF	TGTGCCAGCAGCGTAAAGGCGGGGGCGGGTGAGCAGTACTTC
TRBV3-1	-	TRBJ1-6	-	CASSHEVRSPLHF	TGTGCCAGCAGTCACGAAGTTAGATCACCCCTCCACTTT
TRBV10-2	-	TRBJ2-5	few	CATASDSRETQYF	TGCGCCACCGCTTCGGACTCAAGGGAGACCCAGTACTTC
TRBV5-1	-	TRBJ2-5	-	CASSLTTLPGHF	TGCGCCAGCAGCCTGACTACCCTCCCGGGCCACTTC
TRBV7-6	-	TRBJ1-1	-	CASSFRQATTAEAFF	TGTGCCAGCAGCTTTAGACAGGCCACGACGGCTGAAGCTTTCTTT
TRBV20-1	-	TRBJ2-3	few	CSARKGWDTDTQYF	TGCAGTGCTAGAAAGGGGTGGGACACAGATACGCAGTATTTT
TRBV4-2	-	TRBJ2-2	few	CASSQESYASLNTGELFF	TGTGCCAGCAGCCAAGAGTCATATGCGTCCCTGAACACCGGGGAGCTGTTTTTT
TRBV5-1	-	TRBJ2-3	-	CASSLGFRVGTDTQYF	TGCGCCAGCAGCTTGGGGTTCAGGGTGGGCACAGATACGCAGTATTTT